These 8 T cell receptor beta chains were all obtained from the same sample, sequenced in a study of relationships among human T cell subsets. From pooled CD4+ and CD8+ T cells, anti-CD45RA microbeads isolated naive plus transitional cells. TCR alpha and beta CDR3s were amplified from mRNA by semiquantitative ARM-PCR. Exponential amplification used communal superprimers after tagged nested gene-specific primers in ARM-PCR. MiXCR, run by TCRdb on the multiplex PCR reads, gives a single entry per CDR3 protein. This sample carries roughly 7,600 distinct CDR3 sequences, 70% of them seen once, and the ten largest clones take roughly 52%. The sample comprised naive and transitional (CD45RA+) T cells sorted from blood. These receptors came from a man aged 40-55 years in good health.

V is TRBV14 and J is TRBJ2-4, with TRBD1 as a possible D gene (5 bases). Trimming left V 2 bases short and J 0 bases short, with 5 bases between. This CDR3 is built from 14 residues. Germline CDR1 and CDR2: SGHDN and FVKESK. The CDR3 reads CASSQTGAKNIQYF. The CDR3 nucleotides are TGTGCCAGCAGCCAAACAGGAGCCAAAAACATTCAGTACTTC.

The chain employs TRBV20-1 and TRBJ2-1; 8 bases line up with TRBD2. The CDR3 runs to 13 residues. Germline-derived CDR1 and CDR2 are DFQATT and SNEGSKA (reference sequence). V lost 7 bases to trimming and J lost 7 bases; unmatched junction nucleotides: 9. The CDR3 sequence: CSVRRGGGNEQFF. The CDR3 coding sequence is TGCAGTGTCAGACGGGGGGGCGGGAATGAGCAGTTCTTC.

The CDR3 nucleotides read TGTGCCAGCAGAACCACCTCTGGAAACACCATATATTTT. It yields the protein CASRTTSGNTIYF. V gene TRBV2 combines with J gene TRBJ1-3; D is undetermined. Germline V CDR1 and CDR2: SNHLY, FYNNEI. CDR3 length: 13 amino acids. Trimming shortened V by 6 bases and J by 0 bases, and 6 bases separated the two germline ends.

The J gene is TRBJ2-3, the V gene TRBV27; no firm D call. The V gene lost 0 bases and the J gene lost 3 bases, with 7 bases spanning the gap. The CDR3 has 14 residues. CDR1 is MNHEY, CDR2 SMNVEV, per germline (reference sequence). CDR3 region: CASSLSMGTDTQYF. CDR3 in DNA: TGTGCCAGCAGTTTATCGATGGGGACAGATACGCAGTATTTT.

For the CDR3, the DNA is TGTGCCAGCAGCTTAGTTGTCAGTTCCTACGAGCAGTACTTC. Protein product: CASSLVVSSYEQYF. The V gene is TRBV7-3, the J gene TRBJ2-7; D not resolved. The germline V and J ends were trimmed by 2 bases and 1 base, with 9 bases remaining between them. Germline V lookup: CDR1 SGHTA, CDR2 FQGTGA. The CDR3 covers 14 residues.

The chain uses TRBV11-2 and TRBJ2-7, with D hard to call. The CDR3 runs 15 residues. Germline CDR1 is SGHAT and CDR2 is FQNNGV. The V gene lost 3 bases and the J gene lost 7 bases, with 19 bases spanning the gap. CDR3 sequence reads: CASSLARVGSLEQYF. The CDR3 DNA sequence: TGTGCCAGCAGCTTGGCGCGTGTAGGGTCCTTGGAGCAGTACTTC. The whole variable domain, filled in from reference TRBV11-2 and TRBJ2-7, reads EAGVAQSPRYKIIEKRQSVAFWCNPISGHATLYWYQQILGQGPKLLIQFQNNGVVDDSQLPKDRFSAERLKGVDSTLKIQPAKLEDSAVYLCASSLARVGSLEQYFGPGTRLTVT.

V and J are TRBV10-3 and TRBJ2-4, with 7 bases identical to TRBD1. This CDR3 is built from 12 residues. The J segment lost 15 bases and the V segment lost 4 bases, leaving 9 bases of the junction unmatched. Looked up from germline, CDR1 is ENHRY and CDR2 is SYGVKD. CDR3 region: CAISAYGTDLYF. For the CDR3, the DNA is TGTGCCATCAGTGCCTACGGGACAGACTTGTACTTC.

The CDR3 here is CASSLTLAANNEQFF. CDR3 nucleotide sequence: TGTGCCAGCAGCCTAACACTAGCGGCAAACAATGAGCAGTTCTTC. The V call is TRBV11-3, the J call TRBJ2-1; 8 nucleotides match TRBD2. CDR3 length equals 15 residues. The V gene's germline CDR1 is SGHNT and CDR2 YENEEA. V trimming: 5 bases; J trimming: 5 bases; junction bases outside the gene matches: 8.